The 5 T cell receptor beta chains presented below share a single source sample, sequenced in a study of T cell clonality in common variable immunodeficiency. Study-wide results and caveats: Common variable immunodeficiency TCR beta sequences reportedly had fewer deletions and N-nucleotide insertions.

Antigens of these TCRs are unknown. Profiled with immunoSEQ multiplex PCR; TCRdb holds only in-frame clones, not every one. Singletons are absent from the sample, which has 25,000 to 30,000 clones. Sample: peripheral blood mononuclear cells. The receptors shown here come from a human donor with common variable immunodeficiency.

The DNA read from the CDR3 is TGCAGTGCCACCATAGGGTCGGGACAGGGCCACGAG. Translated, it gives CSATIGSGQGHE. In full, the CDR3 is CSATIGSGQGHEQYF. This chain connects TRBV20-1 to TRBJ2-7; 9 bases align to TRBD1. The read ends 3 residues before the CDR3 terminus; that terminus is restored from the germline J gene. Per the germline V gene, CDR1 is DFQATT and CDR2 is SNEGSKA (reference sequence). The CDR3 runs 15 residues. The trim removed 6 bases at V and 5 bases at J, leaving 14 bases unmatched.

This clone was seen ten or more times. The CDR3 extends 3 residues past the end of the read, so its final part is completed from the germline J gene. The chain uses TRBV20-1 and TRBJ2-6; D is perhaps TRBD2 (5 bases). The ends were cut back, 0 bases at V and 0 bases at J, with 9 bases in the middle. From germline, CDR1 is DFQATT and CDR2 SNEGSKA (reference sequence). This CDR3 has 16 residues. CDR3 DNA, as far as it was read: TGCAGTGCTAGAGACCTCCGGGGCTCTGGGGCCAACGTC. This encodes CSARDLRGSGANV. The whole CDR3 sequence reads CSARDLRGSGANVLTF.

For this clone: The read ends 3 residues shy of where the CDR3 ends; the end is completed using the germline J gene. This chain joins TRBV7-9 and TRBJ2-5; 7 bases are shared with TRBD2. After removal of 0 bases from V and 4 bases from J, the junction contained 2 bases not matched to a gene. Germline V CDR1 and CDR2: SEHNR, FQNEAQ (reference sequence). The CDR3 length is 14 residues. The CDR3: CASSLATSRETQYF. The covered CDR3 bases are TGTGCCAGCAGCTTAGCGACTAGCCGAGAGACC.

This clone was observed a handful of times. Read sequence stops 3 residues before the CDR3 end, and the germline J gene provides the missing end. The V call is TRBV5-1, the J call TRBJ1-2; TRBD1 agrees at 7 bases. Unmatched junction bases numbered 9, after V lost 4 bases and J lost 3 bases. Germline lookup yields CDR1 SGHRS and CDR2 YFSETQ. There are 15 residues in the CDR3. CDR3 bases read: TGCGCCAGCAGCGGAAAAACAGGGGAGGACTATGGC. Its translation: CASSGKTGEDYG. The full CDR3 protein reads CASSGKTGEDYGYTF.

This clone has just a few counts. The CDR3 end falls 3 residues outside the read, so it is completed with the germline J gene. The genes are TRBV30 and TRBJ1-1, with TRBD1 matching over 7 bases. Per germline, CDR1 GTSNPN and CDR2 SVGIG (reference sequence). This CDR3 contains 15 residues. With 3 bases clipped from V and 0 bases from J, the junction kept 7 bases outside the gene matches. CDR3 amino acids: CAWSDGTEMNTEAFF. The covered CDR3 bases are TGTGCCTGGAGCGACGGGACAGAAATGAACACTGAA.